The T cell receptor beta chain described here comes from a study of CD8 T cells in ankylosing spondylitis. The CDR3 is 14 amino acids. The germline V gene encodes CDR1 SGHDN and CDR2 FVKESK. V lost 2 bases and J 7 bases, leaving 15 bases between the germline ends. TCRdb independently ran MiXCR on the 5' RACE reads; one entry per CDR3 protein. The table has about 460,000 distinct CDR3 sequences, about 5.7% seen once; the top ten hold around 3.5%. Study results and limitations: Blood from ankylosing spondylitis patients appeared to carry a characteristic roughly 8-variant TCR beta motif.

This clonotype has ten or more counts. Its antigen is as yet unknown. This clonotype originated in a male donor with ankylosing spondylitis. The chain links TRBV14 to TRBJ2-7, with a tentative D call TRBD2 (6 bases). What was sequenced was blood, either unsorted or a sorted T cell fraction (not recorded which). CDR3: CASSQISPAGEQYF. The CDR3 nucleotides are TGTGCCAGCAGCCAAATAAGCCCCGCGGGGGAGCAGTACTTC. Full variable domain (outside the CDR3, taken from reference TRBV14 and TRBJ2-7): EAGVTQFPSHSVIEKGQTVTLRCDPISGHDNLYWYRRVMGKEIKFLLHFVKESKQDESGMPNNRFLAERTGGTYSTLKVQPAELEDSGVYFCASSQISPAGEQYFGPGTRLTVT.